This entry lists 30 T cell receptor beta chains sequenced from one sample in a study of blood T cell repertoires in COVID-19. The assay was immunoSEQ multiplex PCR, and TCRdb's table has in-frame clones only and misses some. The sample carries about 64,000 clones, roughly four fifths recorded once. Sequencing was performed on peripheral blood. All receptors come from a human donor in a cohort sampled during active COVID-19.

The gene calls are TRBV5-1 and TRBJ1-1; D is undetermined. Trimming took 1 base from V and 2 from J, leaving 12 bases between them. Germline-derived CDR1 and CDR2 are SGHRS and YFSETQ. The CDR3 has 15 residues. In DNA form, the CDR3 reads TGCGCCAGCAGCTTGCTGGTGACAACTAACACTGAAGCTTTCTTT. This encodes CASSLLVTTNTEAFF.

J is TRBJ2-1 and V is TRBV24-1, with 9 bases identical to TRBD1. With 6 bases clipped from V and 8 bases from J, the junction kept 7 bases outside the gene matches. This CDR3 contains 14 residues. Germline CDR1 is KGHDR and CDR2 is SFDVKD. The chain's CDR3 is CATSRGQGGYEQFF. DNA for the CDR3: TGTGCCACCAGTCGGGGACAGGGTGGGTATGAGCAGTTCTTC.

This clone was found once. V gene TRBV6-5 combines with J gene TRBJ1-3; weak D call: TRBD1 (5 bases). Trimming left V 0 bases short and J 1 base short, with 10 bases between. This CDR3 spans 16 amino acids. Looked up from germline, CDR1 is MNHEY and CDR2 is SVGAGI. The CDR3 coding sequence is TGTGCCAGCAGTTACTCACGGCCAGGGTCTGGAAACACCATATATTTT. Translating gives CASSYSRPGSGNTIYF.

CDR3 sequence (DNA): TGTGCCAGCAGCTTTTATAACACTGAAGCTTTCTTT. Translation gives CASSFYNTEAFF. This chain connects TRBV7-2 to TRBJ1-1; D gene ambiguous. Trimming shortened V by 3 bases and J by 2 bases, and 4 bases separated the two germline ends. CDR1 is SGHTA and CDR2 is FQGNSA in the germline V gene. The length of the CDR3 is 12 residues.

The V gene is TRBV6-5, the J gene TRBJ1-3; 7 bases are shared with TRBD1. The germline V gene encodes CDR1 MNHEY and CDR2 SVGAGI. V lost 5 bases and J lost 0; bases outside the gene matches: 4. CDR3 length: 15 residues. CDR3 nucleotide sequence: TGTGCCAGCAGTACCACAGGGGTCTCTGGAAACACCATATATTTT. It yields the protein CASSTTGVSGNTIYF.

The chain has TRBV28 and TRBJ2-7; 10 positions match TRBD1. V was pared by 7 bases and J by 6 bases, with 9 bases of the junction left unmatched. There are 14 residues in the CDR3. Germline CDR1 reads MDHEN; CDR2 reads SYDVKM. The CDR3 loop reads CASTSGTGDGEQYV. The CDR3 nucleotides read TGTGCCAGCACCTCCGGGACAGGGGATGGCGAGCAGTACGTC.

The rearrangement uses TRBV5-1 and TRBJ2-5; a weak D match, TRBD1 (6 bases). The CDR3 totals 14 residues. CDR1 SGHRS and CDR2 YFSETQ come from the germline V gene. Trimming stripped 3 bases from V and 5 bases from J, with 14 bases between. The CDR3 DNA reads TGCGCCAGCAGCTGGAAACAGGGAGAGGAGACCCAGTACTTC. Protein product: CASSWKQGEETQYF. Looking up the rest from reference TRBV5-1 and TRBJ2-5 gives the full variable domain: KAGVTQTPRYLIKTRGQQVTLSCSPISGHRSVSWYQQTPGQGLQFLFEYFSETQRNKGNFPGRFSGRQFSNSRSEMNVSTLELGDSALYLCASSWKQGEETQYFGPGTRLLVL.

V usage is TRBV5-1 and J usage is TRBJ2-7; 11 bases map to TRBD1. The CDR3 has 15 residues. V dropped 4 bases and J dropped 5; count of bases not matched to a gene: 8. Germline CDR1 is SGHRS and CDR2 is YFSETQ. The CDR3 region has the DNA TGCGCCAGCAGCGCACTGGACAGGGGGCAGGACGAGCAGTACTTC. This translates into CASSALDRGQDEQYF.

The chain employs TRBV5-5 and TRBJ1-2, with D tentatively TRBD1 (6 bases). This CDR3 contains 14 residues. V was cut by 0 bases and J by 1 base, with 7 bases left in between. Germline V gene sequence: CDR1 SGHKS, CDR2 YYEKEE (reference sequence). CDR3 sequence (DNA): TGTGCCAGCAGCTTGGGGGACAATAACTATGGCTACACCTTC. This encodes CASSLGDNNYGYTF.

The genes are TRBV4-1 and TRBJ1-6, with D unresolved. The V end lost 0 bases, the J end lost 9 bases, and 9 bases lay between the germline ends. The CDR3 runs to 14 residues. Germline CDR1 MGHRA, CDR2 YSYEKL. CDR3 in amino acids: CASSQELAGSPLHF. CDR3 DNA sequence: TGCGCCAGCAGCCAAGAGCTTGCCGGTTCACCCCTCCACTTT.

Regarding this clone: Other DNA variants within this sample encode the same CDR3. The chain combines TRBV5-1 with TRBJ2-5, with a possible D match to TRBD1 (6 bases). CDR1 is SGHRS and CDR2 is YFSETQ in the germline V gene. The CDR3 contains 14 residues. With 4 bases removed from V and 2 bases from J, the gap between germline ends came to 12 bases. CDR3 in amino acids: CASSRGQPQETQYF. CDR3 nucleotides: TGCGCCAGCAGCCGCGGACAGCCGCAAGAGACCCAGTACTTC.

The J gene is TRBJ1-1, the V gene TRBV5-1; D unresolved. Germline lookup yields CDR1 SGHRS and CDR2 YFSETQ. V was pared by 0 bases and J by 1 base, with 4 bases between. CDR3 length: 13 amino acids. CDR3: CASSLEANTEAFF. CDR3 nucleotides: TGCGCCAGCAGCTTGGAAGCGAACACTGAAGCTTTCTTT.

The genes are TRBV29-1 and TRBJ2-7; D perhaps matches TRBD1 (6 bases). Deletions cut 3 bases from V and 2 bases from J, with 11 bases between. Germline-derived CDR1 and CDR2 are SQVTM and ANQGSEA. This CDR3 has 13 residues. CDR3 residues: CSVERAGAYEQYF. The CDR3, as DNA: TGCAGCGTTGAGAGGGCAGGGGCCTACGAGCAGTACTTC.

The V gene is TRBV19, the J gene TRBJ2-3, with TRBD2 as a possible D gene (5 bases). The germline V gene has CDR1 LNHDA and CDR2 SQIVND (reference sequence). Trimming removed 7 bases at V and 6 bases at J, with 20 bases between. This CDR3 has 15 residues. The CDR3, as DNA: TGTGCCAGTACCCCTACGGGCCTAGCAAGTGATACGCAGTATTTT. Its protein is CASTPTGLASDTQYF.

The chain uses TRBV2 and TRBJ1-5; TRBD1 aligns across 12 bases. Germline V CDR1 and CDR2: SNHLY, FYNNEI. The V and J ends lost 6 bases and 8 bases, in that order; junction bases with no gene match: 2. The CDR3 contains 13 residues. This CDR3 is CASRGTGGKPQHF. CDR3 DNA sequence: TGTGCCAGCAGGGGGACAGGGGGCAAGCCCCAGCATTTT.

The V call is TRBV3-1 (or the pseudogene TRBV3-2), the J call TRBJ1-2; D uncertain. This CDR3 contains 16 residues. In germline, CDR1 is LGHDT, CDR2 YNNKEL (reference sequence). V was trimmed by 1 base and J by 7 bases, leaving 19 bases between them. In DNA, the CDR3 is TGTGCCAGCAGCCAAGTAACTCCGGCCGCGGCGTCTGGCTACACCTTC. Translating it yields CASSQVTPAAASGYTF.

The CDR3 loop is CASSPPFANYGYTF. CDR3 sequence (DNA): TGCGCCAGCAGCCCCCCTTTTGCTAACTATGGCTACACCTTC. The chain employs TRBV5-1 and TRBJ1-2; D is undetermined. The CDR3 covers 14 residues. Germline lookup yields CDR1 SGHRS and CDR2 YFSETQ. The V end was cut by 4 bases, the J end by 0 bases, with 10 bases between.

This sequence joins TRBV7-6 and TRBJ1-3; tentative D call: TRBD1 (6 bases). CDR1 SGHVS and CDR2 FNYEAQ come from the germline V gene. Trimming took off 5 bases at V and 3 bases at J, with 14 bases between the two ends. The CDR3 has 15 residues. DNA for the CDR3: TGTGCCAGCAGCCGGGACCAGGGGCATGGAAACACCATATATTTT. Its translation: CASSRDQGHGNTIYF.

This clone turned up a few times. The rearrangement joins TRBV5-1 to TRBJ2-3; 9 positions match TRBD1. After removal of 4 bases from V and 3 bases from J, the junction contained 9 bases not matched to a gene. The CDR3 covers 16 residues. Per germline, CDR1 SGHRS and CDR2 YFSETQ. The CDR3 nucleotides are TGCGCCAGCAGCCGGAATACAGGGGGCCAGACAGATACGCAGTATTTT. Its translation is CASSRNTGGQTDTQYF.

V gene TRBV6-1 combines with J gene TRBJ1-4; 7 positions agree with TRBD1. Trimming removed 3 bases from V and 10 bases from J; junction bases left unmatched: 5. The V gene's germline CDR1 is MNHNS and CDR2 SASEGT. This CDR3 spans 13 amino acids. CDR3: CASSDRQGGKLFF. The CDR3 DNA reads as TGTGCCAGCAGTGACAGACAGGGCGGAAAACTGTTTTTT.

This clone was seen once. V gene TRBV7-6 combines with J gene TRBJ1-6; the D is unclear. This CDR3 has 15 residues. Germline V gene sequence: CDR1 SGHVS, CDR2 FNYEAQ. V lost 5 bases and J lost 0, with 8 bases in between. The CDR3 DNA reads TGTGCCAGCAGCGTCGGTAGCTCCTATAATTCACCCCTCCACTTT. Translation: CASSVGSSYNSPLHF. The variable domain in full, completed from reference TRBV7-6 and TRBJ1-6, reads GAGVSQSPRYKVTKRGQDVALRCDPISGHVSLYWYRQALGQGPEFLTYFNYEAQQDKSGLPNDRFSAERPEGSISTLTIQRTEQRDSAMYRCASSVGSSYNSPLHFGNGTRLTVT.

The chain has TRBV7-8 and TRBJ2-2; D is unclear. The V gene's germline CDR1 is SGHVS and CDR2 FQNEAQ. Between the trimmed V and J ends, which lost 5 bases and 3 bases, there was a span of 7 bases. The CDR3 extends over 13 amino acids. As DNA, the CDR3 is TGTGCCAGCAGCCCCAGTTACACCGGGGAGCTGTTTTTT. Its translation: CASSPSYTGELFF.

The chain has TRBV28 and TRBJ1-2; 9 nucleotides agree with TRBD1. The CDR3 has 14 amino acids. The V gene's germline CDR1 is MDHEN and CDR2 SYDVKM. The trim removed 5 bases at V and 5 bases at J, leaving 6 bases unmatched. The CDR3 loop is CASSAPGTGYGYTF. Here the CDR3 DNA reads TGTGCCAGCAGTGCCCCTGGGACAGGGTATGGCTACACCTTC.

The CDR3 DNA follows: TGTGCCAGCAGCTTGGGTGGTGGGGGCTTCTCTGGAAACACCATATATTTT. Protein sequence: CASSLGGGGFSGNTIYF. The V and J genes are TRBV5-4 and TRBJ1-3; D perhaps matches TRBD1 (6 bases). Germline loops: CDR1 SGHNT, CDR2 YYREEE (reference sequence). Trimming removed 0 bases from V and 0 bases from J, with 13 bases in between. There are 17 residues in the CDR3.

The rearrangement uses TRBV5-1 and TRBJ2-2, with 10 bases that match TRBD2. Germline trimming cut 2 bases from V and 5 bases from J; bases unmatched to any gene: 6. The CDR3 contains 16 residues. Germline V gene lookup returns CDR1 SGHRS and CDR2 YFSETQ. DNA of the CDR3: TGCGCCAGCAGCTTAGTAGCGGGGGGCTGGACCGGGGAGCTGTTTTTT. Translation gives CASSLVAGGWTGELFF.

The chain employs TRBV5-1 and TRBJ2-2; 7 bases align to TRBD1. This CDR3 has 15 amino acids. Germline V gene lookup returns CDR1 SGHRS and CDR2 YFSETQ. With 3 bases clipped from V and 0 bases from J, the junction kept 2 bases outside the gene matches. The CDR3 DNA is TGCGCCAGCAGCTGGGGACAGTCGAACACCGGGGAGCTGTTTTTT. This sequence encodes CASSWGQSNTGELFF.

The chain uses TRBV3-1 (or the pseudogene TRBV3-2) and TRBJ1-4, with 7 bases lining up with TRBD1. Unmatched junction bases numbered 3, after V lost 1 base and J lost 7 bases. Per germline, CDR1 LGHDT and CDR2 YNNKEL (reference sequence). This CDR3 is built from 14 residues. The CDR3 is CASSQGQGGEKLFF. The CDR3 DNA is TGTGCCAGCAGCCAAGGGCAGGGGGGTGAAAAACTGTTTTTT.

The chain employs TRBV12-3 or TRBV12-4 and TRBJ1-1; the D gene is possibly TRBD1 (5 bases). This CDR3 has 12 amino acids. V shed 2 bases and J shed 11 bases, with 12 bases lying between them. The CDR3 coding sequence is TGTGCCAGCAGTTTAAGGCAGGGTTTGGCTTTCTTT. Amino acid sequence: CASSLRQGLAFF.

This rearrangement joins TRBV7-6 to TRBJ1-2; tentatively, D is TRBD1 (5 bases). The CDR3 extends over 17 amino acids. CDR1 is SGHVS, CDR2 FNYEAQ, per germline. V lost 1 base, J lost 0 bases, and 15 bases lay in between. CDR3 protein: CASSLVDSPRSNYGYTF. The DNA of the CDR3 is TGTGCCAGCAGCTTAGTAGACAGCCCCAGATCTAACTATGGCTACACCTTC.

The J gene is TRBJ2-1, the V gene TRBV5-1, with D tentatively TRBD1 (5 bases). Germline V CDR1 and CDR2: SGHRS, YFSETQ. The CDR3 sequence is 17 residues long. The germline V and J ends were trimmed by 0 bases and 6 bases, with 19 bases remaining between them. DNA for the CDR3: TGCGCCAGCAGCTTGGCCTGGGCAGAAAAGGGGATCAATGAGCAGTTCTTC. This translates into CASSLAWAEKGINEQFF.